This entry lists 20 T cell receptor beta chains sequenced from one sample in a study of Graves' ophthalmopathy and Graves' hyperthyroidism. Investigators amplified TCR beta CDR3 regions from RNA transcripts. RT-PCR in the first round used HTBI primers; a second-round multiplex PCR followed. TCRdb re-derived calls from the multiplex PCR reads in MiXCR, one entry per CDR3 protein. The data hold 680,000 or so distinct CDR3 sequences, with over 20% observed a single time. The sample was peripheral blood. Receptors originate from a woman aged 18-30 years with stable Graves' hyperthyroidism. Some clones in this sample may be carry-over from other donors' samples.

CDR3 sequence (DNA): TGTGCCAGCAGTGAATCGCTTCGAGAGACCCAGTACTTC. Its translation is CASSESLRETQYF. V and J are TRBV6-1 and TRBJ2-5; D gene unclear. Trimming took off 2 bases at V and 4 bases at J, with 8 bases between the two ends. CDR1 is MNHNS, CDR2 SASEGT, per germline. The CDR3 totals 13 residues.

The sample holds many counts of this clonotype. The chain recombines TRBV3-1 with TRBJ1-1; 8 bases are a match to TRBD1. This CDR3 has 15 residues. CDR1 and CDR2 (germline): LGHDT, YNNKEL (reference sequence). The junction had 7 bases not matched to a gene; V was cut back by 4 bases and J by 3 bases. The CDR3 here is CASSPRTGWDTEAFF. The CDR3 DNA reads as TGTGCCAGCAGCCCTCGGACAGGGTGGGACACTGAAGCTTTCTTT.

The V gene is TRBV3-1, the J gene TRBJ2-5; 7 bases match TRBD1. V dropped 1 base and J dropped 5; count of bases not matched to a gene: 4. CDR3 length equals 14 residues. CDR1 is LGHDT and CDR2 is YNNKEL in the germline V gene (reference sequence). The CDR3 reads CASSQVVRGETQYF. Here the CDR3 DNA reads TGTGCCAGCAGCCAAGTTGTCAGGGGGGAGACCCAGTACTTC.

The gene calls are TRBV6-2 or TRBV6-3 and TRBJ1-1; D gene ambiguous. The V and J ends lost 0 bases and 8 bases respectively, with 10 bases between them. The germline V gene has CDR1 MNHEY and CDR2 SVGEGT. CDR3 length: 13 amino acids. The CDR3 protein is CASSYSNRFEAFF. The CDR3 DNA reads TGTGCCAGCAGTTACTCTAACAGATTCGAAGCTTTCTTT.

V usage is TRBV7-3 and J usage is TRBJ2-7; 10 bases are shared with TRBD1. Germline lookup yields CDR1 SGHTA and CDR2 FQGTGA. The V segment lost 5 bases and the J segment 4 bases; nucleotides outside the gene matches: 8. The CDR3 sequence is 15 residues long. The CDR3 loop is CASSTGQGNEYEQYF. CDR3 coding DNA: TGTGCCAGCAGCACGGGACAGGGGAATGAATACGAGCAGTACTTC.

This clonotype appeared many times. V gene TRBV5-6 combines with J gene TRBJ1-1; D may be TRBD1 (5 bases). V gave up 6 bases and J gave up 4 bases, with 13 bases separating them. Germline CDR1 and CDR2: SGHDT and YYEEEE. CDR3 length equals 13 residues. CDR3 loop: CASTPAGGTEAFF. CDR3 in DNA: TGTGCCAGCACTCCGGCGGGGGGCACTGAAGCTTTCTTT.

At least ten counts were recorded for this clonotype. The J gene is TRBJ2-7, the V gene TRBV28, with D uncertain. V was pared by 6 bases and J by 3 bases, with 9 bases between. Germline V gives CDR1 MDHEN, CDR2 SYDVKM. The CDR3 runs to 12 residues. The CDR3 sequence: CASSSRSYEQYF. In DNA form, the CDR3 reads TGTGCCAGCAGCTCCCGGAGCTACGAGCAGTACTTC.

The chain carries TRBV7-9 and TRBJ1-1; D unclear. The V and J ends lost 7 bases and 0 bases respectively, with 15 bases between them. Germline V CDR1 and CDR2: SEHNR, FQNEAQ (reference sequence). The CDR3 consists of 15 residues. CDR3 loop: CASNPPAKVNTEAFF. The CDR3 nucleotides are TGTGCCAGCAATCCACCAGCAAAGGTGAACACTGAAGCTTTCTTT.

In this sample, this clonotype turned up many times. The CDR3 protein is CASIDSAWRFTEAFF. CDR3 nucleotide sequence: TGTGCCAGTATCGACAGCGCGTGGCGGTTCACTGAAGCTTTCTTT. This rearrangement joins TRBV19 to TRBJ1-1, with TRBD1 as a possible D gene (5 bases). The germline V gene encodes CDR1 LNHDA and CDR2 SQIVND (reference sequence). The V end was cut by 7 bases, the J end by 4 bases, with 19 bases between. This CDR3 is built from 15 residues.

This rearrangement joins TRBV11-2 to TRBJ2-7; 13 positions agree with TRBD2. V dropped 5 bases and J dropped 12; count of bases not matched to a gene: 10. Germline CDR1 is SGHAT and CDR2 is FQNNGV. The length of the CDR3 is 14 residues. This CDR3 is CASSPGLAGPLLYF. CDR3 bases: TGTGCCAGCAGCCCGGGACTAGCGGGGCCCTTACTGTACTTC.

The chain joins TRBV14 to TRBJ1-2, with D possibly matching TRBD1 (5 bases). This CDR3 is 16 amino acids long. V was cut by 2 bases and J by 2 bases, with 15 bases left in between. The V gene's germline CDR1 is SGHDN and CDR2 FVKESK. This CDR3 is CASSQYSGPPNYGYTF. The CDR3 DNA reads TGTGCCAGCAGCCAATATTCGGGGCCACCAAACTATGGCTACACCTTC.

The rearrangement joins TRBV19 to TRBJ1-1; tentatively, D is TRBD1 (5 bases). Germline CDR1 and CDR2: LNHDA and SQIVND (reference sequence). Trimming pared 6 bases from V and 2 bases from J, leaving 19 bases between. The CDR3 sequence is 16 residues long. The CDR3 nucleotides read TGTGCCAGTAGCAACCCATACAGGAGAGATAACACTGAAGCTTTCTTT. This gives the protein CASSNPYRRDNTEAFF.

This clonotype was detected ten times or more. The V and J genes are TRBV5-1 and TRBJ2-7; D ambiguous. CDR3 length: 15 residues. The germline V and J ends were trimmed by 0 bases and 3 bases, with 13 bases remaining between them. CDR1 SGHRS and CDR2 YFSETQ come from the germline V gene. The CDR3 reads CASSLAIGPYYEQYF. DNA of the CDR3: TGCGCCAGCAGCTTGGCTATTGGCCCCTACTACGAGCAGTACTTC.

This clonotype was observed at least ten times. The J gene is TRBJ1-5, the V gene TRBV20-1, with D possibly being TRBD1 (6 bases). Germline lookup yields CDR1 DFQATT and CDR2 SNEGSKA (reference sequence). Trimming stripped 6 bases from V and 6 bases from J, with 15 bases between. CDR3 length equals 13 residues. As DNA, the CDR3 is TGCAGTGCGTCAGGGGCGCCGGGTCAGCCCCAGCATTTT. It translates to CSASGAPGQPQHF.

V usage is TRBV5-1 and J usage is TRBJ1-2; the D gene is possibly TRBD1 (5 bases). V was clipped by 7 bases and J by 6 bases, with 19 bases between them. The CDR3 length is 14 residues. Per the germline V gene, CDR1 is SGHRS and CDR2 is YFSETQ. CDR3: CASSPTLQGDGYTF. The CDR3, as DNA: TGCGCCAGCTCCCCCACTCTTCAGGGAGATGGCTACACCTTC.

V and J are TRBV3-1 and TRBJ1-1; D is possibly TRBD1 (6 bases). CDR3 length equals 13 residues. Per germline, CDR1 LGHDT and CDR2 YNNKEL (reference sequence). V lost 6 bases to trimming and J lost 5 bases, with 13 bases between them. The CDR3 coding sequence is TGTGCCAGCAGGATCAGGGGTGGTACTGAAGCTTTCTTT. Protein: CASRIRGGTEAFF.

This clonotype was seen only a few times. This could be a read error, since a much larger clone is one nucleotide away. V and J are TRBV27 and TRBJ2-2; the match to TRBD2 covers 13 bases. CDR3 size: 22 residues. Germline-derived CDR1 and CDR2 are MNHEY and SMNVEV (reference sequence). For the CDR3, the DNA is TGTGCCAGCAGTTTTTATACCGGACTCTGGACTAGCGGGAGTAGTGAAACCGGGGAGCTGCTTTTT. Translation: CASSFYTGLWTSGSSETGELLF.

The genes are TRBV5-1 and TRBJ1-1; 7 nucleotides match TRBD1. The germline gives CDR1 SGHRS, CDR2 YFSETQ. Losses at the gene ends were 4 bases for V and 5 bases for J; bases not matched to a gene: 11. This CDR3 contains 15 residues. The CDR3 sequence: CASSPSSGGGTEAFF. In nucleotides, the CDR3 is TGCGCCAGCAGCCCTTCTTCAGGGGGAGGAACTGAAGCTTTCTTT.

The sample holds many counts of this clonotype. The CDR3 sequence: CASSANPGVLDAFF. CDR3 sequence (DNA): TGTGCCAGCAGCGCCAACCCCGGGGTCTTGGATGCTTTCTTT. V is TRBV7-3 and J is TRBJ1-1; D gene uncertain. The V end lost 5 bases, the J end lost 11 bases, and 21 bases lay between the germline ends. The CDR3 sequence is 14 residues long. Germline V gives CDR1 SGHTA, CDR2 FQGTGA.

In this sample, this clonotype turned up many times. The V call is TRBV19, the J call TRBJ1-5; D is possibly TRBD1 (6 bases). This CDR3 region has 13 residues. Germline-derived CDR1 and CDR2 are LNHDA and SQIVND (reference sequence). Trimming shortened V by 4 bases and J by 5 bases, and 9 bases separated the two germline ends. CDR3 protein: CASSTQGHQPQHF. The CDR3 nucleotides read TGTGCCAGTAGTACCCAGGGGCATCAGCCCCAGCATTTT.